This TCR beta chain was sequenced in a study of CXCR3-negative and CXCR3-positive naive CD8 T cells. Concerning this clonotype itself: Its matching antigen is unknown.

cDNA libraries for TRB were generated by 5' RACE incorporating UMI labels. TCRdb reprocessed the 5' RACE reads, with one entry per CDR3 protein and no DNA. The sample includes 80,000 to 100,000 distinct CDR3 sequences. Study-level results: Whereas both naive subsets had comparably high diversity, memory CD8+ cells had much lower diversity. TRBV-TRBJ usage was similar across naive CXCR3 subsets but distinct in memory cells. The TRB CDR3s that CXCR3-positive naive cells carried were more hydrophobic than those of CXCR3-negative naive cells.

Germline CDR1 is MDHEN and CDR2 is SYDVKM. CDR3 size: 13 residues. The source material was naive CXCR3+ CD8+ T cells from blood. The sample's subset: CD45RO-CCR7+CD27+CD95- naive CD8+ T cells expressing CXCR3 (TNR3+). The chain combines TRBV28 with TRBJ1-4; the D call of TRBD1 rests on TCRdb alone, since no DNA is present to check it. The TCR was taken from a human donor in good health. Some clones in this sample may be carry-over from other donors' samples. The CDR3 is CATAPIQGEKLFF.